Listed here is a single T cell receptor (beta chain). The data are from a study of blood T cell repertoires in COVID-19. The table came from immunoSEQ multiplex PCR; TCRdb's copy has only in-frame clones and leaves some out. The data contain around 140,000 clones, around 82% of them seen just once; the ten biggest clones take up under 5%. Germline V gives CDR1 MDHEN, CDR2 SYDVKM. The CDR3 sequence is 16 residues long. Trimming removed 4 bases from V and 0 bases from J, with 13 bases in between. The sequence was obtained from a woman in her sixties or seventies with acute or convalescent COVID-19. The chain carries TRBV28 and TRBJ1-3, with TRBD1 as a possible D gene (5 bases). The sequenced material came from peripheral blood. The CDR3 nucleotides read TGTGCCAGCAGTTGGCCCGGGGGAAGCTCTGGAAACACCATATATTTT. It is translated as CASSWPGGSSGNTIYF.